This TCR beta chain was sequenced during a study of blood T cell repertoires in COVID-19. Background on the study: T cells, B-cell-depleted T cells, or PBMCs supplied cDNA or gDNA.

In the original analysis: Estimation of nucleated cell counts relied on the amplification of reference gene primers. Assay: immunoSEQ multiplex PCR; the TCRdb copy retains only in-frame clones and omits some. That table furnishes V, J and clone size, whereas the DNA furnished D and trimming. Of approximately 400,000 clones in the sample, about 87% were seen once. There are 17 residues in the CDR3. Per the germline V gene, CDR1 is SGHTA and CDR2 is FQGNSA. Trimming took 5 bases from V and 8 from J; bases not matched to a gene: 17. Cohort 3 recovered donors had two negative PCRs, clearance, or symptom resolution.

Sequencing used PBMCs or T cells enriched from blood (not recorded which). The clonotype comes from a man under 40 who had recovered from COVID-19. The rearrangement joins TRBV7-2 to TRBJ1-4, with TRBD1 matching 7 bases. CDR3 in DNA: TGTGCCAGCAGCACCCAACTACAGGGGATAGGGGGCGAAAAACTGTTTTTT. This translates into CASSTQLQGIGGEKLFF.